Sequencing of this T cell receptor (beta chain) was carried out in a study of T cells in localized non-small cell lung cancer. Study-wide results and limits: Detection in adjacent lung was observed for a median roughly 62 of the top 100 tumor clones.

Assay: immunoSEQ multiplex PCR; the TCRdb copy retains only in-frame clones and omits some. Altogether tens of thousands of clones are present, around 89% being singletons, with the ten largest covering approximately 10%. This clone was seen only once. Antigen unknown. Per germline, CDR1 MDHEN and CDR2 SYDVKM. V lost 5 bases to trimming and J lost 4 bases; unmatched junction nucleotides: 5. This CDR3 has 15 amino acids. This sequence originates from a woman aged 40-69 years with stage I lung adenocarcinoma. Material: peripheral blood, obtained before any cancer treatment. This chain joins TRBV28 and TRBJ2-7, with TRBD2 identical over 13 bases. The CDR3 protein is CASSPTSGREYEQYF. The DNA of the CDR3 is TGTGCCAGCAGTCCCACTAGCGGGAGGGAATACGAGCAGTACTTC.